The sequence of this T cell receptor (beta chain) was determined in a study of cytomegalovirus exposure and HLA in healthy donors. Vbeta (60) and Jbeta (13) primers were used in the PCR. The assay was immunoSEQ multiplex PCR, and TCRdb's table has in-frame clones only and misses some. This repertoire shows 130,000 to 150,000 clones, 76% found once; its top ten account for about 1.8%. For this clone: Its antigen is still unknown.

Broader study findings: The study reported that TCR beta sequences accurately predicted HLA-A and HLA-B alleles in most subjects. Sequencing probably produced one cluster of sequence variants that were highly shared. Presence/absence analyses assumed roughly uniform sequencing depth across donors, which may not hold.

Germline assignment: CDR1 SQVTM and CDR2 ANQGSEA. This CDR3 is 14 amino acids long. The sequencing sample was made of PBMCs. The sequence derives from a woman in her thirties or forties in good health and CMV-seronegative. The chain employs TRBV29-1 and TRBJ2-1; 9 nucleotides line up with TRBD1. The CDR3 DNA reads TGCAGTATGACAGGGGGTCGCTCCTACAATGAGCAGTTCTTC. Protein: CSMTGGRSYNEQFF.